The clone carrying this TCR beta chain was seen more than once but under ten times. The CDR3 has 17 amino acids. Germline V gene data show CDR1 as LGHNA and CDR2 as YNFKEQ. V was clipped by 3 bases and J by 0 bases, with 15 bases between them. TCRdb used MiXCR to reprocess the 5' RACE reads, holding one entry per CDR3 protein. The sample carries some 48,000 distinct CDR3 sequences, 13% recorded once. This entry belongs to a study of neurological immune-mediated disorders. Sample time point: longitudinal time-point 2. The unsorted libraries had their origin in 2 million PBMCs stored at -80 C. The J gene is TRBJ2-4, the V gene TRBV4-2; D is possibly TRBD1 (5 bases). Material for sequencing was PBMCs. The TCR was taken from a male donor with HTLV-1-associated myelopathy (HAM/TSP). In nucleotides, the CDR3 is TGTGCCAGCAGCCACCCCCTAACAGGTTTAGCCAAAAACATTCAGTACTTC. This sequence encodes CASSHPLTGLAKNIQYF.